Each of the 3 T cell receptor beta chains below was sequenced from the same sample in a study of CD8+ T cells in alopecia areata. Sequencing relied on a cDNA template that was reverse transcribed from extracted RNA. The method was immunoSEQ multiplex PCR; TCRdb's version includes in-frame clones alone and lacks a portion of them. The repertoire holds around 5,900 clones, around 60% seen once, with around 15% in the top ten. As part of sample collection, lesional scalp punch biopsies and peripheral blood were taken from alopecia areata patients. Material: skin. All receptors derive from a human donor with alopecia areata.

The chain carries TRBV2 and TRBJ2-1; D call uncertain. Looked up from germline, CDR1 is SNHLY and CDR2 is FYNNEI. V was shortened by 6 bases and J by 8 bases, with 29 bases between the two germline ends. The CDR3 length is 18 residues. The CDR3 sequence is CASSADAFKSGRSDEQFF. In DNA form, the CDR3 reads TGTGCCAGCAGCGCCGACGCGTTTAAGAGTGGAAGGAGCGATGAGCAGTTCTTC.

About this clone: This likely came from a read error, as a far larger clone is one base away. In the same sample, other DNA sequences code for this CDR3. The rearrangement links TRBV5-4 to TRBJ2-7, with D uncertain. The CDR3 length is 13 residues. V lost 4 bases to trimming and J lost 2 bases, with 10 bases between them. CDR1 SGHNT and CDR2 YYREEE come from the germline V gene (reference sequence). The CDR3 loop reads CASSRGKAYEQYF. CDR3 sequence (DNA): TGTGCCAGCAGCCGAGGCAAGGCCTACGAGCAGTACTTC.

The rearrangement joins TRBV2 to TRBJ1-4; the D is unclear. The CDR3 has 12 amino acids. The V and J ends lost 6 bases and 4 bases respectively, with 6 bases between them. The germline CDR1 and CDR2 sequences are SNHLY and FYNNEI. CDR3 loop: CASRVHNEKLFF. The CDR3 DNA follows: TGTGCCAGCAGGGTACATAATGAAAAACTGTTTTTT. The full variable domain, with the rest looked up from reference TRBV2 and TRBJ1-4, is EPEVTQTPSHQVTQMGQEVILRCVPISNHLYFYWYRQILGQKVEFLVSFYNNEISEKSEIFDDQFSVERPDGSNFTLKIRSTKLEDSAMYFCASRVHNEKLFFGSGTQLSVL.